This T cell receptor beta chain is drawn from a study of PD-L1 blockade in urothelial cancer. Turning to the study itself: Atezolizumab 1,200 mg was given intravenously every 3 weeks, starting 2014. Blood drawn 3 weeks (second dose) and 6 weeks after treatment start was analyzed.

The method was immunoSEQ multiplex PCR; TCRdb's version includes in-frame clones alone and lacks a portion of them. Found here are tens of thousands of clones, 84% of them singletons; the top ten hold 1% to 1.5%. The trim removed 2 bases at V and 6 bases at J, leaving 6 bases unmatched. Germline CDR1 MNHEY, CDR2 SMNVEV (reference sequence). The CDR3 extends over 16 amino acids. Time point described: pretreatment peripheral blood. Locally advanced or metastatic urothelial carcinoma was present in patients. The study collected 1 to 8 samples per patient, pretreatment and on-treatment. The gene calls are TRBV27 and TRBJ2-1; 11 nucleotides line up with TRBD2. The TCR sequence derives from a man in his fifties with urothelial cancer. The source material was PBMCs, sampled around atezolizumab (anti-PD-L1) treatment. CDR3 nucleotide sequence: TGTGCCAGCAGTTTACTAGCGGGGGGAACCGGCAATGAGCAGTTCTTC. The encoded protein is CASSLLAGGTGNEQFF.